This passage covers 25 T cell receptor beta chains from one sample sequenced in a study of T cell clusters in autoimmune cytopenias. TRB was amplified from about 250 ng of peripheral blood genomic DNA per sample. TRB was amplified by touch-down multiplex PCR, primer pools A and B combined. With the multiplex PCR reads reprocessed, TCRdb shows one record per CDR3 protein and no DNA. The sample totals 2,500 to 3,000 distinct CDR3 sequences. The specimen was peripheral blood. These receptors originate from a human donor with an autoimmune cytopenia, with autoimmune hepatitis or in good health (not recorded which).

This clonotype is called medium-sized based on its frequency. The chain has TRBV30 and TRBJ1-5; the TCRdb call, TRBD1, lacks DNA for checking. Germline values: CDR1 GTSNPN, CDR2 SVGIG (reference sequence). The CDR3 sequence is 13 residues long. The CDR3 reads CAWGVRVNQPQHF.

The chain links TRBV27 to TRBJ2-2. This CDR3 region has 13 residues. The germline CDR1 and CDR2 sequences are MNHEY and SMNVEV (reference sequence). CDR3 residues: CASSPLGAGELFF.

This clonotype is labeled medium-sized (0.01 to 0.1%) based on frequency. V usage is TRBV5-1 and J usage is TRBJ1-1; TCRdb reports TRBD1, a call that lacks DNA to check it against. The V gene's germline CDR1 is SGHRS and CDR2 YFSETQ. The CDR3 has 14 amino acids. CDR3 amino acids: CASSPRTDNTEAFF.

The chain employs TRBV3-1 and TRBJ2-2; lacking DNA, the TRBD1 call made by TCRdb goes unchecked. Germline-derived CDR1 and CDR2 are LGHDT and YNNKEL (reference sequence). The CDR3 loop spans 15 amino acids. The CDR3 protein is CASSQEGGPTGELFF.

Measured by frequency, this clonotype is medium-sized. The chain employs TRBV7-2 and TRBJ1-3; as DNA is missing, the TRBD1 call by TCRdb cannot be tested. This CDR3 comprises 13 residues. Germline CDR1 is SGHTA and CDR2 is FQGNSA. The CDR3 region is CASSLRAEGTIYF.

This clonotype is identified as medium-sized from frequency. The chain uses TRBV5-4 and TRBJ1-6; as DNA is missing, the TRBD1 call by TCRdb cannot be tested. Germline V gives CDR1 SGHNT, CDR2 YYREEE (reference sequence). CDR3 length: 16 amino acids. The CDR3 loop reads CASSWTGGAFNSPLHF.

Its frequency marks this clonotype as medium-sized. CDR3 protein: CASSLGVAGDYEQYF. The rearrangement joins TRBV5-1 to TRBJ2-7; TCRdb indicates TRBD2, and absent DNA this call remains unverified. The germline V gene has CDR1 SGHRS and CDR2 YFSETQ. The CDR3 length is 15 residues.

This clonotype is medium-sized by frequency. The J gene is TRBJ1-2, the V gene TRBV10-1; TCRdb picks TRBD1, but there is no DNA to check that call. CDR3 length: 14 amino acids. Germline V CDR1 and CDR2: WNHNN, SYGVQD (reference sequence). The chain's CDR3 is CASSDGQGNYGYTF.

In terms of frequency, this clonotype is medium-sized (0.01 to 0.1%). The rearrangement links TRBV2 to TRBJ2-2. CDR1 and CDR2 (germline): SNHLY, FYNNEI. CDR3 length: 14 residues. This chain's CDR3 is CASSEETAAGELFF. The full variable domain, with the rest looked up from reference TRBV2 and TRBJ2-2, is EPEVTQTPSHQVTQMGQEVILRCVPISNHLYFYWYRQILGQKVEFLVSFYNNEISEKSEIFDDQFSVERPDGSNFTLKIRSTKLEDSAMYFCASSEETAAGELFFGEGSRLTVL.

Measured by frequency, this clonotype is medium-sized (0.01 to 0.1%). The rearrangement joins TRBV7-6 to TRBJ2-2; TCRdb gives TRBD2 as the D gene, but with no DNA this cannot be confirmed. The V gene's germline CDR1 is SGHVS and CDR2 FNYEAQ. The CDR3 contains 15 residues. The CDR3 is CASSSLSGVTGELFF. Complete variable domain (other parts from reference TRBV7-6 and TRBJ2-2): GAGVSQSPRYKVTKRGQDVALRCDPISGHVSLYWYRQALGQGPEFLTYFNYEAQQDKSGLPNDRFSAERPEGSISTLTIQRTEQRDSAMYRCASSSLSGVTGELFFGEGSRLTVL.

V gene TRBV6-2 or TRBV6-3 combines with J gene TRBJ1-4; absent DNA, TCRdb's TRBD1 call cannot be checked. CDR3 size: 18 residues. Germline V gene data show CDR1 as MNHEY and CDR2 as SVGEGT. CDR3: CASSLWDSIYPPNEKLFF.

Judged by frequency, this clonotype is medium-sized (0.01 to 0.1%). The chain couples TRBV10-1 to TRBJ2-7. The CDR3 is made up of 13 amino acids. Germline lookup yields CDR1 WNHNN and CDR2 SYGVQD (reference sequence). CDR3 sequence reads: CASSESNGFEQYF.

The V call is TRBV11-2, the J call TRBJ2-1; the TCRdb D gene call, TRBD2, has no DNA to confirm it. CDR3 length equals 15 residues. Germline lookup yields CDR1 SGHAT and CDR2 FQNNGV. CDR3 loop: CASSLGSYKYNEQFF.

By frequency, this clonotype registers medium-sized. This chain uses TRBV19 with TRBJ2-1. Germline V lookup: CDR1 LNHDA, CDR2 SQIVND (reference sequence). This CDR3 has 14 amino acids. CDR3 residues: CASSIVASYNEQFF.

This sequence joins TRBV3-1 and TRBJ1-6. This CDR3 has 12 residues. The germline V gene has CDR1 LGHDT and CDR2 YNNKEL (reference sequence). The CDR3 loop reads CASSQEGSPLHF.

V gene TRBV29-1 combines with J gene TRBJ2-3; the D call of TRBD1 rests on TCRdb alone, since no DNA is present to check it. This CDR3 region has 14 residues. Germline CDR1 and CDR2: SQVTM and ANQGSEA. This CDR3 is CSVPGTASTDTQYF.

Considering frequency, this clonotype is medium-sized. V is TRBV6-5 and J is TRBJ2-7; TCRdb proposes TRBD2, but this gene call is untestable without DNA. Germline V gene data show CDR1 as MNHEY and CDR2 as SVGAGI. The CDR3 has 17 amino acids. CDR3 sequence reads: CASSYVRQGGPTYEQYF.

The CDR3 region is CAIAGTGGIYEQFF. The chain recombines TRBV28 with TRBJ2-1; without DNA, the TCRdb call of TRBD1 cannot be checked. Looked up from germline, CDR1 is MDHEN and CDR2 is SYDVKM. The CDR3 spans 14 residues.

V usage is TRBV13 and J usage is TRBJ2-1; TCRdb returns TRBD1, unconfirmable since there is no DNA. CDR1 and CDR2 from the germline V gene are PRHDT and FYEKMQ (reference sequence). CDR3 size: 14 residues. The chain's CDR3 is CASSFGTGNNEQFF.

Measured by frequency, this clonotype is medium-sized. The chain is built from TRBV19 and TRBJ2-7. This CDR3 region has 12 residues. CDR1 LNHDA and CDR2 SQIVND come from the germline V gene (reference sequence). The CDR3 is CASSIGSYEQYF.

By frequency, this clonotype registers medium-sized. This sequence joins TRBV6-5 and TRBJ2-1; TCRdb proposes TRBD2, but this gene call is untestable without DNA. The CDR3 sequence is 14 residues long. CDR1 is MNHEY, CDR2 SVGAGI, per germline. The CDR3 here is CASSRGRRTGEQFF.

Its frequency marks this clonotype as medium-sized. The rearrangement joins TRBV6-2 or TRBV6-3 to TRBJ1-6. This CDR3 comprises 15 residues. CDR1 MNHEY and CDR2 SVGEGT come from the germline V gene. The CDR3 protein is CASSYSINDRSPLHF.

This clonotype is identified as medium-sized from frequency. This chain's CDR3 is CASSYDLADEQYF. The chain employs TRBV6-5 and TRBJ2-7. Germline loops: CDR1 MNHEY, CDR2 SVGAGI. CDR3 length: 13 residues.

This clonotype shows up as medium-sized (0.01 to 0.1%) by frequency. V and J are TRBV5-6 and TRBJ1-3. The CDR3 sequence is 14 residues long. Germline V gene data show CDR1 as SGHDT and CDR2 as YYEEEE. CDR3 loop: CASSPRAFGNTIYF. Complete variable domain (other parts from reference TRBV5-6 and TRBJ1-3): DAGVTQSPTHLIKTRGQQVTLRCSPKSGHDTVSWYQQALGQGPQFIFQYYEEEERQRGNFPDRFSGHQFPNYSSELNVNALLLGDSALYLCASSPRAFGNTIYFGEGSWLTVV.

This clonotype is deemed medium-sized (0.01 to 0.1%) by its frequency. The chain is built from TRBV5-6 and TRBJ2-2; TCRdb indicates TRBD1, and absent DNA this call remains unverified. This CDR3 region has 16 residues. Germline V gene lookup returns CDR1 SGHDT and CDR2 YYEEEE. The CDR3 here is CASSLEAGANTGELFF.